This is a list of T cell receptor beta chains from one sample in a study of cytomegalovirus exposure and HLA in healthy donors. Generated by immunoSEQ multiplex PCR, the TCRdb table keeps only in-frame clones and is missing some. The sample records 150,000 to 250,000 clones, 82% being singletons. The sequencing sample was made of PBMCs. All receptors derive from a woman in her 50s in good health and CMV-seropositive. Both conserved end residues are part of each CDR3. D genes are given only for firm matches. Only some rows state a clone size, as once, few, many or a class for expanded clones.

D gene	V gene	J gene	clone size	CDR3 DNA	CDR3 protein
NA	TRBV27	TRBJ2-3	NA	TGTGCCAGCAGTTTATCGTGGTCGGATAGCGCAGATACGCAGTATTTT	CASSLSWSDSADTQYF
NA	TRBV28	TRBJ1-5	NA	TGTGCCAGCAGTTTGTTTTACAGGGTCAAAAATCAGCCCCAGCATTTT	CASSLFYRVKNQPQHF
NA	TRBV5-1	TRBJ1-1	NA	TGCGCCAGCACGACGCAGGGCTCCACTGAAGCTTTCTTT	CASTTQGSTEAFF
NA	TRBV5-4	TRBJ2-3	NA	TGTGCCAGCAGGGGGGCACAAGGCACAGATACGCAGTATTTT	CASRGAQGTDTQYF
NA	TRBV28	TRBJ1-6	NA	TGTGCCAGCAGTTTAATTTGGGGCAGCCACAATTCACCCCTCCACTTT	CASSLIWGSHNSPLHF
TRBD1	TRBV2	TRBJ2-5	NA	TGTGCCAGCAGGGAGGACAGGGGCAAGGGGGAGACCCAGTACTTC	CASREDRGKGETQYF
TRBD1	TRBV5-1	TRBJ1-2	NA	TGCGCCAGCAGCAAAACAGGGGGCTCGGCTAACTATGGCTACACCTTC	CASSKTGGSANYGYTF
NA	TRBV5-1	TRBJ2-1	NA	TGCGCCAGCAGCGACGGGGACCTCGACAGGAAGCAGTTCTTC	CASSDGDLDRKQFF
TRBD2	TRBV27	TRBJ2-3	NA	TGTGCCAGCAGTCCTAGCGGGAACCCAGATACGCAGTATTTT	CASSPSGNPDTQYF
NA	TRBV7-9	TRBJ2-2	once	TGTGCCAGCAGCCTCAGGGAGGTCTTGAACACCGGGGAGCTGTTTTTT	CASSLREVLNTGELFF
NA	TRBV29-1	TRBJ1-3	NA	TGCAGCGTTATTGAGACAGTGGATGGAAACACCATATATTTT	CSVIETVDGNTIYF
TRBD2	TRBV7-2	TRBJ2-3	NA	TGTGCCAGCAGCTTACGGCGGGGGGGGTCTACAGATACGCAGTATTTT	CASSLRRGGSTDTQYF
TRBD1	TRBV7-2	TRBJ2-2	NA	TGTGCCAGCAGCTACTTCGGACAGGGGGGAAGGGGGGAGCTGTTTTTT	CASSYFGQGGRGELFF
TRBD1	TRBV10-3	TRBJ2-5	NA	TGTGCCATCAGTGAGCGCGGACAGGGCACGGAGACCCAGTACTTC	CAISERGQGTETQYF
NA	TRBV6-1	TRBJ2-4	NA	TGTGCCAGCAGTGAAGCGATTGGGGGGTACAAAAACATTCAGTACTTC	CASSEAIGGYKNIQYF
NA	TRBV27	TRBJ1-4	NA	TGTGCCAGCTCCGATAAAGACGGGGATGAAAAACTGTTTTTT	CASSDKDGDEKLFF
TRBD2	TRBV28	TRBJ2-1	NA	TGTGCCAGCAGCCGGAGCGGGAGGATCGACAATGAGCAGTTCTTC	CASSRSGRIDNEQFF
NA	TRBV4-1	TRBJ2-5	NA	TGCGCCAGCAGCCAGACTAGAGGAGAGACCCAGTACTTC	CASSQTRGETQYF
TRBD1	TRBV30	TRBJ1-2	NA	TGTGCCTGGACGACAGGGCTGTTTGGCTACACCTTC	CAWTTGLFGYTF
TRBD1	TRBV28	TRBJ1-5	NA	TGTGCCAGCAGACGACAGGGAGGCAATCAGCCCCAGCATTTT	CASRRQGGNQPQHF
NA	TRBV28	TRBJ1-2	NA	TGTGCCAGCAGTTTTCGGCAGGGAAATGGCTACACCTTC	CASSFRQGNGYTF
NA	TRBV11-2	TRBJ1-3	NA	TGTGCCAGCAGCTGGGGCCCTGTGGGAAACACCATATATTTT	CASSWGPVGNTIYF
NA	TRBV2	TRBJ1-2	NA	TGTGCCAGCACCACAGGATCGAACTATGGCTACACCTTC	CASTTGSNYGYTF
NA	TRBV6-1	TRBJ2-5	once	TGTGCCAGCAGAAGAGAGATACAAGAGACCCAGTACTTC	CASRREIQETQYF
NA	TRBV6-1	TRBJ2-7	NA	TGTGCCAGCAGGCCCATTGAGAACTACTCCTACGAGCAGTACTTC	CASRPIENYSYEQYF
NA	TRBV27	TRBJ2-3	NA	TGTGCCAGCAGTGAAGGCGGCGGGGCTAGCACAGATACGCAGTATTTT	CASSEGGGASTDTQYF
TRBD2	TRBV5-5	TRBJ2-5	once	TGTGCCAGCAGCCTACCGGGAGGTTTGGAGACCCAGTACTTC	CASSLPGGLETQYF
NA	TRBV5-1	TRBJ1-1	NA	TGCGCCAGCAGATCTGGAGAGACTGAAGCTTTCTTT	CASRSGETEAFF
TRBD2	TRBV11-3	TRBJ2-1	NA	TGTGCCAGCAGCTCCAGATCTAGCGGGAGGGACTATGAGCAGTTCTTC	CASSSRSSGRDYEQFF
NA	TRBV18	TRBJ2-3	NA	TGTGCCAGCTCCGCGGGGATGACCCAGGATACGCAGTATTTT	CASSAGMTQDTQYF
NA	TRBV18	TRBJ1-5	NA	TGTGCCAGCTCACCGGAGGACAGCTATCAGCCCCAGCATTTT	CASSPEDSYQPQHF
TRBD2	TRBV5-4	TRBJ2-5	NA	TGTGCCAGCAGCCCGACTAGCGTAGAAGAGACCCAGTACTTC	CASSPTSVEETQYF
NA	TRBV10-2	TRBJ1-1	NA	TGCGCCAGCAGAGATACCCGGGACACGAACACTGAAGCTTTCTTT	CASRDTRDTNTEAFF
TRBD2	TRBV5-1	TRBJ2-7	NA	TGCGCCAGCAGCTTGGGGGGCGGCGGGAGTGGCGAGCAGTACTTC	CASSLGGGGSGEQYF
TRBD1	TRBV7-2	TRBJ1-1	few	TGTGCCAGCAGCATTCGATACAGGGGAGGCACTGAAGCTTTCTTT	CASSIRYRGGTEAFF
TRBD1	TRBV27	TRBJ2-6	NA	TGTGCCAGCAGTCCCCGACAGGGCCCCACCCCCACTGGGGCCAACGGCCTGACTTTC	CASSPRQGPTPTGANGLTF
TRBD1	TRBV7-9	TRBJ1-4	NA	TGTGCCAGCAGCCTTGGACAGGCTGCAACTAATGAAAAACTGTTTTTT	CASSLGQAATNEKLFF
NA	TRBV5-5	TRBJ2-7	NA	TGTGCCAGCAGCCCATTTGACAAGTCCTACGAGCAGTACTTC	CASSPFDKSYEQYF
TRBD1	TRBV18	TRBJ2-7	NA	TGTGCCAGCTCACTTCGACAGGGGGCTAACGAGCAGTACTTC	CASSLRQGANEQYF
TRBD2	TRBV7-3	TRBJ2-3	few	TGTGCCAGCAGCCTTCTAGCGGGGCCCGGTACGCAGTATTTT	CASSLLAGPGTQYF
NA	TRBV6-5	TRBJ1-1	NA	TGTGCCAGCAGACTGGACAGAGAAGCTTTCTTT	CASRLDREAFF